These T cell receptor beta chains were read from a single sample in a study of OX40 agonist ivuxolimab in advanced cancers. The table came from immunoSEQ multiplex PCR; TCRdb's copy has only in-frame clones and leaves some out. The table includes fewer than 75,000 clones, roughly nine tenths detected once. Sequencing used CD4+ or CD8+ T cells sorted from blood, obtained in a trial of the OX40 agonist ivuxolimab. The receptors stem from an adult with an advanced solid tumor such as melanoma, head and neck, liver or kidney cancer. The CDR3 runs from the conserved cysteine through the conserved F or W. A D gene is named only where the DNA matches it firmly. Clone sizes are given selectively: once, few, many, or a class where the clone is expanded.

j_call clone_size d_call v_call cdr3_aa cdr3_nt
TRBJ1-4 NA NA TRBV15 CATSRDEGGLAKLFF TGTGCCACCAGCAGAGATGAGGGTGGGCTCGCAAAACTGTTTTTT
TRBJ2-7 NA NA TRBV10-1 CASSESLIPYEQYF TGCGCCAGCAGTGAGTCTCTCATTCCCTACGAGCAGTACTTC
TRBJ2-3 NA NA TRBV2 CASGWTTDTQYF TGTGCCAGCGGATGGACCACAGATACGCAGTATTTT
TRBJ1-6 few NA TRBV28 CASSTGPAYNSPLHF TGTGCCAGCAGTACCGGCCCCGCGTATAATTCACCCCTCCACTTT
TRBJ1-1 NA NA TRBV19 CASSIGTPRGTEAFF TGTGCCAGTAGTATAGGTACGCCAAGGGGGACTGAAGCTTTCTTT
TRBJ2-4 NA TRBD2 TRBV6-5 CASSTTSGRGNIQYF TGTGCCAGCAGTACTACTAGCGGGAGGGGAAACATTCAGTACTTC
TRBJ2-7 NA TRBD1 TRBV7-8 CASSPGQALHEQYF TGTGCCAGCAGCCCCGGACAGGCCCTCCACGAGCAGTACTTC
TRBJ2-2 NA NA TRBV27 CASSLSTGFNTGELFF TGTGCCAGCAGTTTATCCACAGGGTTTAACACCGGGGAGCTGTTTTTT
TRBJ1-5 once NA TRBV6-6 CASTLRSGGNQPQHF TGTGCCAGCACCCTTCGGTCAGGGGGCAATCAGCCCCAGCATTTT
TRBJ2-2 NA TRBD1 TRBV5-1 CASSQQGAETGELFF TGCGCCAGCAGCCAACAGGGGGCCGAAACCGGGGAGCTGTTTTTT
TRBJ2-3 NA NA TRBV5-1 CASSFKQSTDTQYF TGCGCCAGCAGCTTTAAGCAGAGCACAGATACGCAGTATTTT
TRBJ2-3 NA NA TRBV30 CAWSPSVTDTQYF TGTGCCTGGAGCCCCTCGGTCACAGATACGCAGTATTTT
TRBJ1-1 NA NA TRBV15 CATSTLGNTEAFF TGTGCCACCAGCACCCTCGGGAACACTGAAGCTTTCTTT
TRBJ2-7 NA TRBD2 TRBV30 CACGGLAGREQYF TGTGCCTGTGGGGGACTAGCGGGACGAGAGCAGTACTTC
TRBJ1-5 NA TRBD1 TRBV28 CASSPYRGGNQPQHF TGTGCCAGCAGCCCCTACAGGGGGGGCAATCAGCCCCAGCATTTT
TRBJ2-3 NA NA TRBV5-6 CASSLRRDTQYF TGTGCCAGCAGCTTGCGCCGGGATACGCAGTATTTT
TRBJ2-7 NA NA TRBV7-2 CASSLGPNSYEQYF TGTGCCAGCAGCTTGGGACCAAACTCCTACGAGCAGTACTTC
TRBJ2-1 NA NA TRBV28 CASSPDLYGASEQFF TGTGCCAGCAGTCCTGACTTGTACGGGGCAAGTGAGCAGTTCTTC
TRBJ2-3 NA NA TRBV9 CASSVGAGGTDTQYF TGTGCCAGCAGCGTAGGGGCAGGGGGGACAGATACGCAGTATTTT
TRBJ2-7 NA TRBD2 TRBV10-3 CAISERGDWSLAGVYEQYF TGTGCCATCAGTGAGCGGGGGGACTGGTCTCTAGCGGGTGTCTACGAGCAGTACTTC
TRBJ2-7 NA TRBD1 TRBV28 CASSSGQGALYEQYF TGTGCCAGCAGCAGTGGGCAGGGGGCCCTCTACGAGCAGTACTTC
TRBJ2-1 NA TRBD2 TRBV6-6 CASKGNSGSFGEQFF TGTGCCAGCAAAGGCAATAGCGGGAGTTTCGGTGAGCAGTTCTTC
TRBJ2-5 NA TRBD2 TRBV7-9 CASSPPGLAAQETQYF TGTGCCAGCAGCCCCCCCGGACTAGCGGCCCAAGAGACCCAGTACTTC
TRBJ2-1 NA TRBD1 TRBV4-2 CASSQEYLGTAYNEQFF TGTGCCAGCAGCCAAGAATATCTAGGGACAGCTTACAATGAGCAGTTCTTC
TRBJ2-7 NA NA TRBV29-1 CSVEDLTSYEQYF TGCAGCGTTGAAGATTTGACGTCCTACGAGCAGTACTTC
TRBJ2-2 NA TRBD2 TRBV27 CASSRWLAGGVETGELFF TGTGCCAGCTCACGATGGCTAGCGGGAGGGGTAGAAACCGGGGAGCTGTTTTTT
TRBJ2-1 NA NA TRBV6-5 CASAQFYNEQFF TGTGCCAGCGCCCAATTTTACAATGAGCAGTTCTTC
TRBJ2-1 NA TRBD2 TRBV7-3 CASSPRGGSNEQFF TGTGCCAGCAGCCCTCGGGGGGGATCAAATGAGCAGTTCTTC
TRBJ2-1 NA TRBD2 TRBV11-2 CASSLDDGGRDEQFF TGTGCCAGCAGCTTAGATGACGGCGGGAGGGATGAGCAGTTCTTC
TRBJ1-5 NA NA TRBV6-5 CASSTGEQPQHF TGTGCCAGCAGTACGGGCGAACAGCCCCAGCATTTT
TRBJ1-1 NA TRBD1 TRBV19 CASSSRDRGRKAEAFF TGTGCCAGTAGCTCCCGGGACAGGGGTAGAAAGGCTGAAGCTTTCTTT
TRBJ2-3 NA TRBD2 TRBV7-9 CASSPLAGAADTQYF TGTGCCAGCAGCCCACTAGCGGGAGCAGCAGATACGCAGTATTTT
TRBJ2-1 NA TRBD2 TRBV10-3 CAISGSGTSGRNEQFF TGTGCCATCAGTGGCTCCGGGACTAGCGGGAGAAATGAGCAGTTCTTC
TRBJ2-5 NA TRBD2 TRBV9 CASSPIAGGGAQYF TGTGCCAGCAGCCCAATAGCGGGTGGGGGGGCCCAGTACTTC
TRBJ1-3 NA NA TRBV5-8 CASSLGDTAGGNTIYF TGTGCCAGCAGCTTGGGGGACACCGCCGGGGGAAACACCATATATTTT
TRBJ1-5 few NA TRBV7-9 CASSSGGNQPQHF TGTGCCAGCAGCTCAGGGGGCAATCAGCCCCAGCATTTT
TRBJ2-1 few NA TRBV9 CASSPGVSVWNEQFF TGTGCCAGCAGCCCGGGGGTTAGTGTGTGGAATGAGCAGTTCTTC